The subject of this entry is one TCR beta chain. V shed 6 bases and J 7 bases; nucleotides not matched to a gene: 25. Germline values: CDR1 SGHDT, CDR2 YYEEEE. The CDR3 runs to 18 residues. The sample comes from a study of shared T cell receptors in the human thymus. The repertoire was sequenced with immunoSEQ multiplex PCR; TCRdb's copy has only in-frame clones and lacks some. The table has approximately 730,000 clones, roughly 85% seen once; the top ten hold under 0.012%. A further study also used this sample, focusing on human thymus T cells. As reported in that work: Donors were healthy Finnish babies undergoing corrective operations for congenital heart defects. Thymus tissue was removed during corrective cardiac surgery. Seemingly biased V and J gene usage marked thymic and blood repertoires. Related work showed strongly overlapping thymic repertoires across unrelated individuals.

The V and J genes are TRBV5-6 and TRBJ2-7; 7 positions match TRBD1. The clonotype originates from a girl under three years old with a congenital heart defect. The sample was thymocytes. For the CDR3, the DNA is TGTGCCAGCACTACTGACAGGGATTGTGGACGGTCAGAGTGTGAGCAGTACTTC. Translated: CASTTDRDCGRSECEQYF.